The 10 T cell receptor beta chains presented below share a single source sample, sequenced in a study of Ad26.COV2.S vaccination and SARS-CoV-2 variants. Here immunoSEQ multiplex PCR was the method, and the copy in TCRdb shows in-frame clones only, minus some. Among about 350,000 clones listed, around 92% were seen once. The specimen comprised peripheral blood, sampled after recovery from COVID-19. These receptors were collected from a human donor who had recovered from COVID-19.

The gene calls are TRBV5-1 and TRBJ2-3; 14 bases fit TRBD2. The V and J ends lost 3 bases and 0 bases, in that order; junction bases with no gene match: 3. Germline CDR1 SGHRS, CDR2 YFSETQ. The CDR3 covers 17 residues. The chain's CDR3 is CASSSGTSGGSTDTQYF. CDR3 DNA: TGCGCCAGCAGCTCCGGGACTAGCGGGGGTAGCACAGATACGCAGTATTTT.

CDR3 region: CASSVGSWDLETQYF. The DNA of the CDR3 is TGTGCCAGCAGCGTAGGAAGCTGGGACCTAGAGACCCAGTACTTC. The chain is built from TRBV9 and TRBJ2-5, with D perhaps matching TRBD1 or TRBD2 (5 bases each). V lost 0 bases and J lost 4, with 13 bases in between. Germline assignment: CDR1 SGDLS and CDR2 YYNGEE. The CDR3 is 15 amino acids.

The chain links TRBV7-6 to TRBJ2-2; possibly TRBD1 for D (5 bases). Germline-derived CDR1 and CDR2 are SGHVS and FNYEAQ. The CDR3 extends over 15 amino acids. Trimming took off 4 bases at V and 0 bases at J, with 9 bases between the two ends. CDR3 nucleotides: TGTGCCAGCAGCTCCGACAGTCCGAACACCGGGGAGCTGTTTTTT. Translation gives CASSSDSPNTGELFF.

The rearrangement joins TRBV9 to TRBJ2-3; TRBD2 agrees at 9 bases. The length of the CDR3 is 16 residues. Germline CDR1 SGDLS, CDR2 YYNGEE. V was pared by 2 bases and J by 3 bases, with 7 bases of the junction left unmatched. Written as DNA, the CDR3 is TGTGCCAGCAGCGTGTATAGCGGGGGTTTAACAGATACGCAGTATTTT. The encoded protein is CASSVYSGGLTDTQYF.

The chain recombines TRBV19 with TRBJ1-5; 10 bases map to TRBD1. V lost 6 bases to trimming and J lost 6 bases; unmatched junction nucleotides: 14. Germline assignment: CDR1 LNHDA and CDR2 SQIVND (reference sequence). There are 17 residues in the CDR3. The CDR3 is CASRSLGQGRVGQPQHF. In DNA form, the CDR3 reads TGTGCCAGTAGGAGCTTGGGACAGGGGCGGGTAGGTCAGCCCCAGCATTTT.

As regards this clone: Relative to the germline gene, one junction end is altered; a read error may explain this. V gene TRBV9 combines with J gene TRBJ2-3, with 10 positions matching TRBD2. This CDR3 has 18 amino acids. CDR1 and CDR2 from the germline V gene are SGDLS and YYNGEE. CDR3 amino acids: CASSVKSGGDMNTYTQYF. As DNA, the CDR3 is TGTGCCAGCAGCGTAAAAAGCGGGGGGGATATGAACACATATACGCAGTATTTT.

This clone was seen a single time. The V gene is TRBV4-1, the J gene TRBJ1-4, with D possibly TRBD1 on 5 matching bases. CDR3 size: 14 residues. CDR1 MGHRA and CDR2 YSYEKL come from the germline V gene. Trimming removed 6 bases at V and 4 bases at J, with 12 bases between. In DNA form, the CDR3 reads TGCGCCAGCAGACGGGGACCGATTAATGAAAAACTGTTTTTT. This gives the protein CASRRGPINEKLFF.

This clone was detected ten times or more. The CDR3 protein is CASSEVLAGPADTQYF. The CDR3 DNA reads as TGTGCCAGCAGTGAAGTGTTAGCGGGGCCCGCAGATACGCAGTATTTT. The chain employs TRBV2 and TRBJ2-3; 8 bases line up with TRBD2. CDR3 size: 16 residues. The trim removed 1 base at V and 4 bases at J, leaving 7 bases unmatched. Germline V gene lookup returns CDR1 SNHLY and CDR2 FYNNEI.

Turning to this clone: Different DNA sequences within this sample yield the same CDR3. This sequence joins TRBV18 and TRBJ1-2; 8 bases match TRBD1. The CDR3 length is 14 residues. CDR1 KGHSH and CDR2 LQKENI come from the germline V gene. V trimming: 2 bases; J trimming: 5 bases; junction bases outside the gene matches: 4. CDR3 in amino acids: CASSPGQGSYGYTF. The CDR3, as DNA: TGTGCCAGCTCACCAGGACAGGGAAGTTATGGCTACACCTTC. The full variable domain, in which reference TRBV18 and TRBJ1-2 provide the parts outside the CDR3, is NAGVMQNPRHLVRRRGQEARLRCSPMKGHSHVYWYRQLPEEGLKFMVYLQKENIIDESGMPKERFSAEFPKEGPSILRIQQVVRGDSAAYFCASSPGQGSYGYTFGSGTRLTVV.

The CDR3: CASSSQGVPLSQYF. DNA of the CDR3: TGTGCCAGCAGTTCACAGGGGGTCCCTCTATCGCAGTACTTC. The chain recombines TRBV6-5 with TRBJ2-7; TRBD1 matches 8 bases. The length of the CDR3 is 14 residues. The germline gives CDR1 MNHEY, CDR2 SVGAGI. Trimming cost V 4 bases and J 9 bases; bases outside gene matches: 11.